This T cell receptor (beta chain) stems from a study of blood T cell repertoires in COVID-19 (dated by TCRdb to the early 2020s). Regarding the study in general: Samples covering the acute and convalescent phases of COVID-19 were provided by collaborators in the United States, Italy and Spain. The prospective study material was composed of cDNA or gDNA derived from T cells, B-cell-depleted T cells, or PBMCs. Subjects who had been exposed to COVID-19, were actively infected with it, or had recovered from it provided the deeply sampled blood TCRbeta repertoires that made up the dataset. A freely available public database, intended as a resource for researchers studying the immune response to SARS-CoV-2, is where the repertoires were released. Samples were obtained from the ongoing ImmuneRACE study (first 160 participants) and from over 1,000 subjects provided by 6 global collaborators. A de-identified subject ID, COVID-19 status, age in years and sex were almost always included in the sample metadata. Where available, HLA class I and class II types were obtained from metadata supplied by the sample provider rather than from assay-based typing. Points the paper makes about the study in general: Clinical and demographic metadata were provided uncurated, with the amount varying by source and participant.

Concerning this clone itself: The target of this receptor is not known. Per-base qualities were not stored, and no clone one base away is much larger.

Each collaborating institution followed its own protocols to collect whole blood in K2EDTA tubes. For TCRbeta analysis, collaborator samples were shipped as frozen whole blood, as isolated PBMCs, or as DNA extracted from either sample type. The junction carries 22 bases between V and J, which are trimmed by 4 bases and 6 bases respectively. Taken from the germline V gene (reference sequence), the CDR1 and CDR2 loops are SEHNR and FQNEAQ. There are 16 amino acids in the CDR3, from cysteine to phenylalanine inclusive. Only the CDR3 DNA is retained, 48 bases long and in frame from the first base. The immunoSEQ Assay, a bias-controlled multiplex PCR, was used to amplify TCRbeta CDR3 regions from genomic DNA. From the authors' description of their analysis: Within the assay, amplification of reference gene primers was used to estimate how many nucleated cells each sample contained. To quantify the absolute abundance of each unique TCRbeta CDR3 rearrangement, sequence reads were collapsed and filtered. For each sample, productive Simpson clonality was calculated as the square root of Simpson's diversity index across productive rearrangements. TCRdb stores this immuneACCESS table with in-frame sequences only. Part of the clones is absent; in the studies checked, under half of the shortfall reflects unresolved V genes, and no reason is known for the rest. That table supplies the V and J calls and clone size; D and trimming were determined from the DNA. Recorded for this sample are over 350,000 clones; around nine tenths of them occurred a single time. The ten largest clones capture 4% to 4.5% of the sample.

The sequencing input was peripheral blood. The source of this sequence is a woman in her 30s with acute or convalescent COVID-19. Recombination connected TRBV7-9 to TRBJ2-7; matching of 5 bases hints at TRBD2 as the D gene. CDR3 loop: CASSSDGTADLFEQYF. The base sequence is TGTGCCAGCAGCTCAGACGGCACAGCGGATCTCTTCGAGCAGTACTTC.